The 19 T cell receptor beta chains reported below all come from one sample, sequenced in a study of cytomegalovirus exposure and HLA in healthy donors (dated by TCRdb to 2017 to 2019). Libraries came from the immunoSEQ multiplex PCR assay. Held by TCRdb, this immuneACCESS table contains in-frame sequences only and omits some clones. Under half of the omission traces to an unresolved V gene where checked; the cause of the rest is unknown. Counted in this sample were approximately 98,000 clones; around 85% of them appeared once. 3% to 3.5% of the sample comes from the top ten. Sequenced input: PBMCs. These receptors were collected from a woman between 18 and 30 years old in good health and CMV-seronegative.

The chain carries TRBV7-3 and TRBJ2-1, with 9 nucleotides matching TRBD2. Trimming removed 2 bases from V and 2 bases from J; junction bases left unmatched: 4. This CDR3 is built from 16 residues. Germline CDR1 is SGHTA and CDR2 is FQGTGA. For the CDR3, the DNA is TGTGCCAGCAGCTTAGCGGGGGGGTCGACCTACAATGAGCAGTTCTTC. Translated, it gives CASSLAGGSTYNEQFF.

The V gene is TRBV13, the J gene TRBJ2-5, with 8 bases identical to TRBD1. V was pared by 5 bases and J by 3 bases, with 14 bases of the junction left unmatched. The CDR3 totals 17 residues. Germline assignment: CDR1 PRHDT and CDR2 FYEKMQ (reference sequence). The CDR3 here is CASSLRGQSVAEETQYF. CDR3 sequence (DNA): TGTGCCAGCAGCCTCAGGGGGCAGAGTGTGGCAGAAGAGACCCAGTACTTC.

The rearrangement links TRBV28 to TRBJ2-7, with TRBD2 matching over 11 bases. This CDR3 region has 17 residues. Germline CDR1 reads MDHEN; CDR2 reads SYDVKM. J was trimmed by 0 bases and V by 6 bases; bases with no gene match: 10. CDR3 sequence reads: CASRNTGLADSSYEQYF. The DNA of the CDR3 is TGTGCCAGCAGGAACACGGGACTAGCGGACAGCTCCTACGAGCAGTACTTC.

The chain joins TRBV27 to TRBJ2-3; 11 nucleotides match TRBD2. CDR3 length equals 13 residues. Unmatched junction bases numbered 10, after V lost 7 bases and J lost 13 bases. From germline, CDR1 is MNHEY and CDR2 SMNVEV (reference sequence). The CDR3 bases are TGTGCCAGCAAAAGTAGCGGGGGGGCCTCGAAGTATTTT. This encodes CASKSSGGASKYF.

This sequence joins TRBV13 and TRBJ1-2; 11 bases are shared with TRBD1. Looked up from germline, CDR1 is PRHDT and CDR2 is FYEKMQ (reference sequence). This CDR3 contains 15 residues. The V and J ends lost 5 bases and 4 bases, in that order; junction bases with no gene match: 6. CDR3 sequence: CASSPPGQGGYGYTF. DNA for the CDR3: TGTGCCAGCAGCCCCCCGGGACAGGGGGGCTATGGCTACACCTTC.

This chain uses TRBV30 with TRBJ2-7, with D possibly TRBD1 on 5 matching bases. The germline V and J ends were trimmed by 3 bases and 7 bases, with 25 bases remaining between them. Germline CDR1 is GTSNPN and CDR2 is SVGIG (reference sequence). This CDR3 comprises 16 residues. CDR3 in amino acids: CAWRSLETGTYEEQYF. In nucleotides, the CDR3 is TGTGCCTGGAGGAGTTTAGAAACAGGTACCTACGAGGAGCAGTACTTC.

V usage is TRBV7-2 and J usage is TRBJ2-7, with 13 bases identical to TRBD2. CDR1 SGHTA and CDR2 FQGNSA come from the germline V gene. There are 16 residues in the CDR3. The ends lost 5 bases at V and 2 bases at J; junction bases unmatched: 6. CDR3 sequence reads: CASSPELAGGPYEQYF. For the CDR3, the DNA is TGTGCCAGCAGCCCGGAACTAGCGGGGGGGCCCTACGAGCAGTACTTC.

In nucleotides, the CDR3 is TGTGCCAGCAGCTTAGGGACAGGGGGCTACACCTTC. It codes for CASSLGTGGYTF. The chain combines TRBV7-9 with TRBJ1-2; TRBD1 aligns across 8 bases. V was clipped by 1 base and J by 8 bases; unmatched bases: 0. This CDR3 is 12 amino acids long. The V gene's germline CDR1 is SEHNR and CDR2 FQNEAQ (reference sequence).

This sequence joins TRBV25-1 and TRBJ2-1; 15 bases are a match to TRBD2. The V segment lost 4 bases and the J segment 6 bases; nucleotides outside the gene matches: 10. Germline values: CDR1 MGHDK, CDR2 SYGVNS. The length of the CDR3 is 18 residues. CDR3 region: CASSVGTSGGPQSNEQFF. CDR3 DNA sequence: TGTGCCAGCAGTGTAGGGACTAGCGGGGGGCCCCAGAGCAATGAGCAGTTCTTC.

The chain has TRBV28 and TRBJ2-2; TRBD2 agrees at 8 bases. The V gene's germline CDR1 is MDHEN and CDR2 SYDVKM. Trimming removed 7 bases from V and 2 bases from J; junction bases left unmatched: 9. CDR3 size: 16 residues. The CDR3 nucleotides read TGTGCCAGCAACCCATTACTAGCGGCCAACACCGGGGAGCTGTTTTTT. Translation: CASNPLLAANTGELFF.

The table lists this clone with a count of one. The chain couples TRBV7-3 to TRBJ2-7; TRBD2 matches 9 bases. Germline V gene lookup returns CDR1 SGHTA and CDR2 FQGTGA. Trimming removed 6 bases from V and 3 bases from J; junction bases left unmatched: 6. CDR3 size: 14 residues. This chain's CDR3 is CASSPGAGGYEQYF. As DNA, the CDR3 is TGTGCCAGCAGTCCGGGAGCGGGGGGCTACGAGCAGTACTTC.

J is TRBJ2-5 and V is TRBV7-6; a possible D gene is TRBD2 (5 bases). V dropped 4 bases and J dropped 7 bases, with 16 bases sitting between them. In germline, CDR1 is SGHVS, CDR2 FNYEAQ. The CDR3 loop spans 14 amino acids. The CDR3 region is CASSSIGVYGTQYF. CDR3 coding DNA: TGTGCCAGCAGCTCTATCGGGGTCTACGGGACCCAGTACTTC.

The chain carries TRBV5-1 and TRBJ2-3; 11 bases line up with TRBD2. The germline V gene has CDR1 SGHRS and CDR2 YFSETQ. CDR3 size: 15 residues. J lost 8 bases, V lost 4 bases, and 9 bases had no gene match. The CDR3 sequence: CASSPLAGGPGTQYF. The CDR3 coding sequence is TGCGCCAGCAGCCCCTTAGCGGGGGGGCCGGGTACGCAGTATTTT.

V and J are TRBV6-6 and TRBJ2-7, with D possibly being TRBD1 (5 bases). The CDR3 length is 12 residues. The germline CDR1 and CDR2 sequences are MNHNY and SVGAGI (reference sequence). Trimming cost V 8 bases and J 2 bases, with 10 bases left between them. In DNA, the CDR3 is TGTGCCAGCTTAGGGGAAACCTACGAGCAGTACTTC. Translated, it gives CASLGETYEQYF.

This chain joins TRBV28 and TRBJ2-7; 9 bases fit TRBD1. J gave up 5 bases and V 3 bases, and 11 bases lay outside the gene matches. Per germline, CDR1 MDHEN and CDR2 SYDVKM. CDR3 length equals 16 residues. The CDR3, as DNA: TGTGCCAGCAGTTTTCTACGGACAGGGGACTTCAACGAGCAGTACTTC. This translates into CASSFLRTGDFNEQYF.

The chain links TRBV30 to TRBJ1-1; D uncertain. Germline V gene data show CDR1 as GTSNPN and CDR2 as SVGIG (reference sequence). The CDR3 loop spans 12 amino acids. Trimming shortened V by 2 bases and J by 6 bases, and 10 bases separated the two germline ends. CDR3 DNA sequence: TGTGCCTGGAGTCCCTCGTTCGCTGAAGCTTTCTTT. It is translated as CAWSPSFAEAFF.

The chain has TRBV27 and TRBJ2-7; 7 positions agree with TRBD1. V gave up 6 bases and J gave up 2 bases; unmatched junction bases: 1. CDR1 and CDR2 (germline): MNHEY, SMNVEV (reference sequence). CDR3 length: 12 amino acids. Here the CDR3 DNA reads TGTGCCAGCAGAGGGACAGCCTACGAGCAGTACTTC. This translates into CASRGTAYEQYF.

This clone appeared a single time. The chain carries TRBV5-1 and TRBJ2-7, with D perhaps matching TRBD2 (6 bases). CDR3 length equals 13 residues. The germline gives CDR1 SGHRS, CDR2 YFSETQ. V lost 5 bases, J lost 0 bases, and 9 bases lay in between. CDR3 sequence (DNA): TGCGCCAGCAGTATCGGGGGCTCCTACGAGCAGTACTTC. Translation: CASSIGGSYEQYF.

J is TRBJ2-2 and V is TRBV5-1, with D maybe TRBD1 (6 bases). CDR1 SGHRS and CDR2 YFSETQ come from the germline V gene. The CDR3 sequence is 16 residues long. V lost 2 bases to trimming and J lost 0 bases, with 11 bases between them. The CDR3 bases are TGCGCCAGCAGCTTCTCGGACAGTTCGAACACCGGGGAGCTGTTTTTT. The encoded protein is CASSFSDSSNTGELFF.